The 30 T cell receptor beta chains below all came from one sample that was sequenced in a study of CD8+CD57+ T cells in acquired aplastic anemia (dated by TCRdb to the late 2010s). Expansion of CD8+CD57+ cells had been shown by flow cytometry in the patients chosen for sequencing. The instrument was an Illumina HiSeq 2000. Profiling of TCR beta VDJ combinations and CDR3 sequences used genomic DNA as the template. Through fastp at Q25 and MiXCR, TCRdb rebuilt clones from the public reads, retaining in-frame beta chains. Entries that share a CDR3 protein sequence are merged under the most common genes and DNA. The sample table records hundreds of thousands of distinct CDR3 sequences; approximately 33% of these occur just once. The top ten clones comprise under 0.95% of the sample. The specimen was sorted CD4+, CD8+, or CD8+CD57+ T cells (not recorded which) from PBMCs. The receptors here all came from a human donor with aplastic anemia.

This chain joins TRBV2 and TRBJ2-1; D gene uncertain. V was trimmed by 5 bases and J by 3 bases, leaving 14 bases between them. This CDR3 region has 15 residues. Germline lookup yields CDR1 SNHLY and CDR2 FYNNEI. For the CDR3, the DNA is TGTGCCAGCAGTATGTCGAAAGGTTTCTACAATGAGCAGTTCTTC. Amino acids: CASSMSKGFYNEQFF. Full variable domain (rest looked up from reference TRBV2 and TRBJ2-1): EPEVTQTPSHQVTQMGQEVILRCVPISNHLYFYWYRQILGQKVEFLVSFYNNEISEKSEIFDDQFSVERPDGSNFTLKIRSTKLEDSAMYFCASSMSKGFYNEQFFGPGTRLTVL.

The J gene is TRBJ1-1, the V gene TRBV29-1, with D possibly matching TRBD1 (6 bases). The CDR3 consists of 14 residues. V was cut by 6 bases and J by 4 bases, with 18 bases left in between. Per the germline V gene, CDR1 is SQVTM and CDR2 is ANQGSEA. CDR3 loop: CSVHTPKGGTEAFF. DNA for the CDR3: TGCAGCGTCCACACACCCAAGGGGGGCACTGAAGCTTTCTTT.

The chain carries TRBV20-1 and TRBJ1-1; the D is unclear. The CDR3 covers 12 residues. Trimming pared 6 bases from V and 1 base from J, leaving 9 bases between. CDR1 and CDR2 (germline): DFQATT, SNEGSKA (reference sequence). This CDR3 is CSANKANTEAFF. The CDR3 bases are TGCAGTGCCAACAAAGCGAACACTGAAGCTTTCTTT.

The CDR3 loop reads CASSQGGKNTEAFF. CDR3 in DNA: TGTGCCAGTAGTCAGGGGGGCAAGAACACTGAAGCTTTCTTT. V is TRBV19 and J is TRBJ1-1; 7 positions agree with TRBD1. From germline, CDR1 is LNHDA and CDR2 SQIVND (reference sequence). Germline trimming cut 5 bases from V and 1 base from J; bases unmatched to any gene: 4. The CDR3 is 14 amino acids.

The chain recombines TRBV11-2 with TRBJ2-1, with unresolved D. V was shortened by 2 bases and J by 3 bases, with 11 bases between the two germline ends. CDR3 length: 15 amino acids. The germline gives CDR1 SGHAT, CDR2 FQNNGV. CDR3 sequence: CASSLLGPRYNEQFF. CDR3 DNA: TGTGCCAGCAGCTTATTAGGGCCTCGCTACAATGAGCAGTTCTTC.

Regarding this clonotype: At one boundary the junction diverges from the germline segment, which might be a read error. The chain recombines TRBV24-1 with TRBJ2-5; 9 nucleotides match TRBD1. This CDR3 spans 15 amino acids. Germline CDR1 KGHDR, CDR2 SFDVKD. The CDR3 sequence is CATSERTGVAEAQYF. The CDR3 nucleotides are TGTGCCACCAGTGAGCGGACAGGGGTTGCAGAGGCCCAGTACTTC.

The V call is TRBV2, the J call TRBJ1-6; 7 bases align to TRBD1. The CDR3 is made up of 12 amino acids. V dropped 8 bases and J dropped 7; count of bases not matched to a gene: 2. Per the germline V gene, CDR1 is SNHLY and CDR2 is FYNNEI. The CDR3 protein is CASGTENSPLHF. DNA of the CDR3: TGTGCCAGCGGGACAGAGAATTCACCCCTCCACTTT.

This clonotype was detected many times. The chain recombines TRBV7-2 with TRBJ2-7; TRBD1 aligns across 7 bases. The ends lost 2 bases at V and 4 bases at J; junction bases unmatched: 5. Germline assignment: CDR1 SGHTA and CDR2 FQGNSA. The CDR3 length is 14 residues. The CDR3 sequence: CASSLRDSPYEQYF. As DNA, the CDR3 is TGTGCCAGCAGCTTAAGGGACAGCCCTTACGAGCAGTACTTC.

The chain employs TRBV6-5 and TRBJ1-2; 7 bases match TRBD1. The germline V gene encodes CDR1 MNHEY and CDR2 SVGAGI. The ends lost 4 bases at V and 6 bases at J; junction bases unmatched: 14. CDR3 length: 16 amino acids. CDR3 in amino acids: CASSSQFSTGADGYTF. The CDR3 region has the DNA TGTGCCAGCAGTTCCCAGTTTTCTACAGGGGCGGATGGCTACACCTTC.

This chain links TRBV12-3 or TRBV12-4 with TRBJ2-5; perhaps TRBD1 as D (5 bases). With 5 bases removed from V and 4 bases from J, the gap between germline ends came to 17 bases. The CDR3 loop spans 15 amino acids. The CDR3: CASSLTSQGLETQYF. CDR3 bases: TGTGCCAGCAGTCTCACTTCGCAGGGATTAGAGACCCAGTACTTC.

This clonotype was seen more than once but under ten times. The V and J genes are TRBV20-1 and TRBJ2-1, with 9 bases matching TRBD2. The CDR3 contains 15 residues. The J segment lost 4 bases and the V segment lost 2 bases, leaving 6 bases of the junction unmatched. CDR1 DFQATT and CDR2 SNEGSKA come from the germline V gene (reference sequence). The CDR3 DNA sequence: TGCAGTGCTAGAACGGGACTAGCAGATTACAATGAGCAGTTCTTC. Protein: CSARTGLADYNEQFF.

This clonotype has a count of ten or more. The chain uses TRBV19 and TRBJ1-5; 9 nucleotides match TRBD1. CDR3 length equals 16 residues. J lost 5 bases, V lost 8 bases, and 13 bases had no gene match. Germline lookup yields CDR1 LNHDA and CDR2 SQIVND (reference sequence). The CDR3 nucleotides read TGTGCCAGTGGCGGACAGGGGATCCCTAAGGATCAGCCCCAGCATTTT. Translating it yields CASGGQGIPKDQPQHF.

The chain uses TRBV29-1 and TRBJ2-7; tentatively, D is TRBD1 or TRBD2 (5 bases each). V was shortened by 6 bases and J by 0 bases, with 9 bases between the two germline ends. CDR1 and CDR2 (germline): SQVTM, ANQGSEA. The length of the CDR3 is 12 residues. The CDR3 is CSVGTPSYEQYF. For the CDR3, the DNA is TGCAGCGTCGGGACGCCCTCCTACGAGCAGTACTTC.

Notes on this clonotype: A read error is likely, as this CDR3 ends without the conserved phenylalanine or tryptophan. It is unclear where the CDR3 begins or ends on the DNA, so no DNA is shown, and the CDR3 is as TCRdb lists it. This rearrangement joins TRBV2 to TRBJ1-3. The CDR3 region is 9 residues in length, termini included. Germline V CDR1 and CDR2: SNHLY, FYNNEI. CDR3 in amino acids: CASSVYGST.

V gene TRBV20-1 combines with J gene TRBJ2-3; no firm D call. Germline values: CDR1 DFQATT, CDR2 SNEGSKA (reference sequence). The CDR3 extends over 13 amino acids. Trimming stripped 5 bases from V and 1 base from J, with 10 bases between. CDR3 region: CSAYETGTDTQYF. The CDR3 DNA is TGCAGTGCTTACGAAACAGGCACAGATACGCAGTATTTT.

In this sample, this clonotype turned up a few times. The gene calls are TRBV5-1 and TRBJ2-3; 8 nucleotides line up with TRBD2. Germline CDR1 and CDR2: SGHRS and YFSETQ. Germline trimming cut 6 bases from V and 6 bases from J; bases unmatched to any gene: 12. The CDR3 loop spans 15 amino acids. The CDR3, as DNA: TGCGCCAGCATGCTATCAGGGGAGCGGGGGGATACGCAGTATTTT. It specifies CASMLSGERGDTQYF.

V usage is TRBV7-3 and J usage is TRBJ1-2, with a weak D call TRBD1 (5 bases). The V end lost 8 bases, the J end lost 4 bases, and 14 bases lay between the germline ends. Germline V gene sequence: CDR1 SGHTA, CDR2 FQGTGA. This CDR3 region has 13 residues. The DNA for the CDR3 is TGTGCCAGCTCACCAGCCGGGGGCTATGGCTACACCTTC. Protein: CASSPAGGYGYTF.

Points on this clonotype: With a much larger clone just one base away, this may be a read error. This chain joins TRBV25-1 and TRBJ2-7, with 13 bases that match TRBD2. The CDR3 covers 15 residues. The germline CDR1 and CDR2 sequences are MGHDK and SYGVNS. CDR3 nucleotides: TGTGCCAGTAGTGAACTAGCGGGAGGGTCCTACGAGCAGTACTTC. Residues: CASSELAGGSYEQYF.

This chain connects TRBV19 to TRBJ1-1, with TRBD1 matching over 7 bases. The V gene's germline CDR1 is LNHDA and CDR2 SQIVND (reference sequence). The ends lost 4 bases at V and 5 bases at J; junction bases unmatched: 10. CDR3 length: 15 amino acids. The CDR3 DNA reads TGTGCCAGTAGTAACCCCCGGGACAGTGGGACTGAAGCTTTCTTT. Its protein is CASSNPRDSGTEAFF.

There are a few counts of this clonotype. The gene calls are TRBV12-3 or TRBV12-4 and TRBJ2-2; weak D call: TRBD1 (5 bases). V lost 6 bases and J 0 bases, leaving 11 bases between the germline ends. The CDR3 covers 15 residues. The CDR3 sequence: CASRNRFANTGELFF. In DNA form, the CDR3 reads TGTGCCAGCAGAAACAGGTTCGCGAACACCGGGGAGCTGTTTTTT.

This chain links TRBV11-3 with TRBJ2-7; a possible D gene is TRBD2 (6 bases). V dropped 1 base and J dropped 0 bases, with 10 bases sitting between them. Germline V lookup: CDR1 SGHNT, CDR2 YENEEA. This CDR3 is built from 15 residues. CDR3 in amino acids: CASSLVFGGSYEQYF. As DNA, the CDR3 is TGTGCCAGCAGCTTAGTTTTCGGGGGCTCCTACGAGCAGTACTTC.

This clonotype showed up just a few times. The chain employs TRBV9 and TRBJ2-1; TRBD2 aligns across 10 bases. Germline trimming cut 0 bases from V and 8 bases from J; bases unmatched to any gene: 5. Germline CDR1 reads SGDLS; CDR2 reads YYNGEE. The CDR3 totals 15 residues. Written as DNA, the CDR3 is TGTGCCAGCAGCGTAGCAGCGGGAGGGCCGGATGAGCAGTTCTTC. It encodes CASSVAAGGPDEQFF.

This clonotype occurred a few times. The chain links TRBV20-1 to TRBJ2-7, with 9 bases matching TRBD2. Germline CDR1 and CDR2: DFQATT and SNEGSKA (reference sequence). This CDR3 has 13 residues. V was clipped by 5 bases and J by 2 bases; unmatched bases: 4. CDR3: CSAPASGTYEQYF. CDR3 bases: TGCAGTGCTCCGGCTAGCGGGACCTACGAGCAGTACTTC.

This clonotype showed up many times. CDR3 in DNA: TGTGCCAGCAGCTTAGGGGGGGGCCAAGAGACCCAGTACTTC. Its translation: CASSLGGGQETQYF. The rearrangement uses TRBV7-9 and TRBJ2-5, with TRBD2 matching 7 bases. The CDR3 consists of 14 residues. V dropped 1 base and J dropped 1; count of bases not matched to a gene: 0. Germline CDR1 is SEHNR and CDR2 is FQNEAQ (reference sequence). Filled out from reference TRBV7-9 and TRBJ2-5, the complete variable domain reads DTGVSQNPRHKITKRGQNVTFRCDPISEHNRLYWYRQTLGQGPEFLTYFQNEAQLEKSRLLSDRFSAERPKGSFSTLEIQRTEQGDSAMYLCASSLGGGQETQYFGPGTRLLVL.

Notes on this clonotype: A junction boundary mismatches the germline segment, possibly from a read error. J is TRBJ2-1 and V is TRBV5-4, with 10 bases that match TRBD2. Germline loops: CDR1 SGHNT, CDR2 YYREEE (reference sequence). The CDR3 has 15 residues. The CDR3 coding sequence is TGTGCCAGCACCTCCAGAGCGGGAGGGGACAATGAGCAATTCTTC. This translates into CASTSRAGGDNEQFF.

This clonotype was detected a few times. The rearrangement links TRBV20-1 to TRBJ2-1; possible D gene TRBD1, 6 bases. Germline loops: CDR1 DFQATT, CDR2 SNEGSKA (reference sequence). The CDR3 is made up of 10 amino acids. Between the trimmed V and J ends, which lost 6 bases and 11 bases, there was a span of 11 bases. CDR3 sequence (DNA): TGCAGTGCAAAGACAGGAAAGCAGTTCTTC. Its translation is CSAKTGKQFF.

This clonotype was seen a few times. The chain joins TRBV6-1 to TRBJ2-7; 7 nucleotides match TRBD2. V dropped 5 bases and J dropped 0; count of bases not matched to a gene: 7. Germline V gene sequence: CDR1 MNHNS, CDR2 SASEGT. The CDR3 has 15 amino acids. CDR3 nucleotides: TGTGCCAGCAGTAGCGGGGCAGCAGGCTCCTACGAGCAGTACTTC. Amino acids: CASSSGAAGSYEQYF.

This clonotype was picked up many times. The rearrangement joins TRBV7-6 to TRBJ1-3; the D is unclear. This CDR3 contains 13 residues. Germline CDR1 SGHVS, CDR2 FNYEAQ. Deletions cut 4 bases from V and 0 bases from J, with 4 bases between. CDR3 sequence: CASSSYSGNTIYF. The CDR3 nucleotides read TGTGCCAGCAGCTCATACTCTGGAAACACCATATATTTT. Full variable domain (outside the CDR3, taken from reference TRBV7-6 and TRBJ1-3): GAGVSQSPRYKVTKRGQDVALRCDPISGHVSLYWYRQALGQGPEFLTYFNYEAQQDKSGLPNDRFSAERPEGSISTLTIQRTEQRDSAMYRCASSSYSGNTIYFGEGSWLTVV.

Here the CDR3 reads CSAFERNQETQYF. The CDR3 coding sequence is TGCAGTGCGTTCGAACGGAACCAAGAGACCCAGTACTTC. The chain carries TRBV20-1 and TRBJ2-5; D unclear. The CDR3 runs to 13 residues. The V end was cut by 6 bases, the J end by 0 bases, with 11 bases between. The germline V gene has CDR1 DFQATT and CDR2 SNEGSKA (reference sequence).

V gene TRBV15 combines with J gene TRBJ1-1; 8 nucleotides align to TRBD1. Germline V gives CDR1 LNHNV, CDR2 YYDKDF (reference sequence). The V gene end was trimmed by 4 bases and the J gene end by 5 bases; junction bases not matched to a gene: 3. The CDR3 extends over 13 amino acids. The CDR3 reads CATSKGQGTEAFF. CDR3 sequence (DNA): TGTGCCACCAGCAAAGGACAGGGAACTGAAGCTTTCTTT.